Each of the 30 T cell receptor beta chains below was sequenced from the same sample in a study of blood T cell repertoires in COVID-19 (dated by TCRdb to the early 2020s). The method behind the library was the immunoSEQ multiplex PCR assay. TCRdb provides this immuneACCESS table in a form limited to in-frame rearrangements. Some clones are lacking; in checked studies, under half of them reflect an unresolved V gene, and why the rest are absent is not known. The sample data list more than 60,000 clones, and 80% to 90% of these were observed just once. The ten largest clones take up 3.5% to 5.5% of the sample. The source material was peripheral blood. The receptors stem from a man aged 45-65 years with active COVID-19.

The chain uses TRBV7-2 and TRBJ2-2; D may be TRBD2 (7 bases). Germline V lookup: CDR1 SGHTA, CDR2 FQGNSA. The V end was cut by 5 bases, the J end by 7 bases, with 11 bases between. This CDR3 spans 13 amino acids. The CDR3 spells CASSQGGGGELFF. The CDR3 DNA reads TGTGCCAGCAGCCAAGGGGGGGGCGGGGAGCTGTTTTTT.

The V and J genes are TRBV5-4 and TRBJ2-5; tentatively, D is TRBD1 (6 bases). This CDR3 is built from 15 residues. With 0 bases removed from V and 0 bases from J, the gap between germline ends came to 9 bases. Germline CDR1 SGHNT, CDR2 YYREEE (reference sequence). The CDR3 is CASSLGTENQETQYF. Written as DNA, the CDR3 is TGTGCCAGCAGCTTGGGGACAGAGAACCAAGAGACCCAGTACTTC.

The chain recombines TRBV21-1 with TRBJ2-2; whether TRBD2, the table's D call, matches the DNA was not checked. TRBV21-1 is given as a pseudogene. The CDR3 is made up of 18 amino acids. CDR3 region: CASSKIVTPRTNTGELFF. The CDR3 DNA follows: TGTGCCAGCAGCAAAATAGTAACACCTAGGACGAACACCGGGGAGCTGTTTTTT.

The V gene is TRBV25-1, the J gene TRBJ2-3; no reliable D call. The V end lost 5 bases, the J end lost 8 bases, and 11 bases lay between the germline ends. The CDR3 is made up of 12 amino acids. Germline CDR1 is MGHDK and CDR2 is SYGVNS. For the CDR3, the DNA is TGTGCCAGCAGTCCCCGAGGTGTTACGCAGTATTTT. Its protein product is CASSPRGVTQYF.

The chain carries TRBV7-2 and TRBJ2-3; D is undetermined. Germline V gene data show CDR1 as SGHTA and CDR2 as FQGNSA. There are 15 residues in the CDR3. Trimming took off 0 bases at V and 0 bases at J, with 7 bases between the two ends. The CDR3 nucleotides are TGTGCCAGCAGCTTAGCGGGCCTTAGCACAGATACGCAGTATTTT. Protein product: CASSLAGLSTDTQYF.

This clone showed up just a few times. The chain couples TRBV5-1 to TRBJ2-7, with 11 bases identical to TRBD2. This CDR3 region has 15 residues. CDR1 and CDR2 (germline): SGHRS, YFSETQ. The ends lost 3 bases at V and 3 bases at J; junction bases unmatched: 5. The CDR3 region is CASSSSTSGIYEQYF. The CDR3 DNA sequence: TGCGCCAGCAGCTCGTCGACTAGCGGGATCTACGAGCAGTACTTC.

CDR3 region: CASSSQTFTGELFF. Written as DNA, the CDR3 is TGCGCCAGCAGCTCGCAGACATTTACCGGGGAGCTGTTTTTT. The chain is built from TRBV5-1 and TRBJ2-2; D is ambiguous. Trimming shortened V by 3 bases and J by 5 bases, and 11 bases separated the two germline ends. Looked up from germline, CDR1 is SGHRS and CDR2 is YFSETQ. The CDR3 has 14 amino acids.

The chain recombines TRBV2 with TRBJ2-1, with a possible D match to TRBD1 (6 bases). The germline CDR1 and CDR2 sequences are SNHLY and FYNNEI. CDR3 size: 15 residues. V was cut by 6 bases and J by 0 bases, with 12 bases left in between. The CDR3 DNA sequence: TGTGCCAGCAGCCAAGGGGGTAGCTCCTACAATGAGCAGTTCTTC. Its translation is CASSQGGSSYNEQFF.

The genes are TRBV12-3 or TRBV12-4 and TRBJ2-7; no definite D call. The CDR3 has 13 residues. V was clipped by 3 bases and J by 3 bases, with 9 bases between them. CDR3 DNA: TGTGCCAGCAGTTTTTCCAGAAACTACGAGCAGTACTTC. Residues: CASSFSRNYEQYF.

The rearrangement links TRBV29-1 to TRBJ2-3, with 9 bases matching TRBD2. The CDR3 covers 15 residues. The V gene end was trimmed by 8 bases and the J gene end by 0 bases; junction bases not matched to a gene: 9. Germline V gene sequence: CDR1 SQVTM, CDR2 ANQGSEA. CDR3 nucleotides: TGCAGCCTCCGGGGACTAGCTAGGAGCACAGATACGCAGTATTTT. Protein sequence: CSLRGLARSTDTQYF.

The rearrangement uses TRBV15 and TRBJ1-1; D ambiguous. Trimming took off 6 bases at V and 3 bases at J, with 11 bases between the two ends. The CDR3 has 13 residues. The germline gives CDR1 LNHNV, CDR2 YYDKDF (reference sequence). The CDR3 region has the DNA TGTGCCACCAGTAGCCCTCTGTACACTGAAGCTTTCTTT. Translating it yields CATSSPLYTEAFF.

The chain is built from TRBV29-1 and TRBJ1-2; D gene unclear. Germline values: CDR1 SQVTM, CDR2 ANQGSEA. V was trimmed by 1 base and J by 8 bases, leaving 11 bases between them. The CDR3 has 12 amino acids. The CDR3 sequence: CSVEVSNVGYTF. Written as DNA, the CDR3 is TGCAGCGTTGAAGTGTCTAATGTAGGCTACACCTTC.

The chain uses TRBV25-1 and TRBJ2-7; 8 bases are shared with TRBD1. The V segment lost 5 bases and the J segment 3 bases; nucleotides outside the gene matches: 6. The CDR3 is 14 residues long. CDR1 and CDR2 from the germline V gene are MGHDK and SYGVNS. This CDR3 is CASSTGTGLYEQYF. The CDR3 nucleotides read TGTGCCAGCAGTACCGGGACAGGACTCTACGAGCAGTACTTC.

This clone was seen more than once but under ten times. The chain employs TRBV21-1 and TRBJ2-3; the table gives TRBD2 as D, unverified against the DNA. TRBV21-1 is assigned pseudogene status. The CDR3 is made up of 19 amino acids. The DNA for the CDR3 is TGTGCCAGCAGCAACCCAGAACCGGGACTAGCGATGTTCCCAGATACGCAGTATTTT. Protein product: CASSNPEPGLAMFPDTQYF.

CDR3 nucleotide sequence: TGTGCCAGCTCAGCCCTCGGGACTAGTAGCAATGAGCAGTTCTTC. It codes for CASSALGTSSNEQFF. The rearrangement uses TRBV18 and TRBJ2-1; the match to TRBD2 covers 8 bases. After removal of 5 bases from V and 6 bases from J, the junction contained 9 bases not matched to a gene. Germline loops: CDR1 KGHSH, CDR2 LQKENI. The length of the CDR3 is 15 residues.

CDR3 coding DNA: TGTGCCAGCAGCGAAACCGGGACTAGGGTAGATGAGCAGTTCTTC. This codes for CASSETGTRVDEQFF. This rearrangement joins TRBV9 to TRBJ2-1; 8 bases line up with TRBD2. The V and J ends lost 3 bases and 8 bases, in that order; junction bases with no gene match: 10. In germline, CDR1 is SGDLS, CDR2 YYNGEE. There are 15 residues in the CDR3.

This chain joins TRBV3-1 (or the pseudogene TRBV3-2) and TRBJ2-2, with TRBD1 identical over 9 bases. The CDR3 consists of 17 residues. Losses at the gene ends were 2 bases for V and 0 bases for J; bases not matched to a gene: 4. Germline CDR1 is LGHDT and CDR2 is YNNKEL (reference sequence). CDR3: CASSQHRGPANTGELFF. The CDR3 DNA follows: TGTGCCAGCAGCCAACACAGGGGGCCAGCGAACACCGGGGAGCTGTTTTTT.

The genes are TRBV10-3 and TRBJ2-1, with 8 positions matching TRBD2. The CDR3 length is 13 residues. V dropped 10 bases and J dropped 6; count of bases not matched to a gene: 8. Germline V CDR1 and CDR2: ENHRY, SYGVKD. The CDR3 here is CATAGGLGNEQFF. The DNA for the CDR3 is TGTGCCACGGCGGGGGGCCTCGGCAATGAGCAGTTCTTC.

The chain employs TRBV30 and TRBJ1-2; TRBD1 aligns across 11 bases. V lost 3 bases and J lost 3; bases outside the gene matches: 9. Germline V gene data show CDR1 as GTSNPN and CDR2 as SVGIG (reference sequence). The CDR3 covers 16 residues. The chain's CDR3 is CAWRGTGQGVDYGYTF. CDR3 coding DNA: TGTGCCTGGAGAGGAACGGGACAGGGGGTCGACTATGGCTACACCTTC.

J is TRBJ2-4 and V is TRBV21-1; TRBD1 is the table's D call and was not checked against the DNA. TRBV21-1 is marked as a pseudogene. The CDR3 loop spans 20 amino acids. The CDR3 loop reads CASSKGAWDKGPFGKNIQYF. Written as DNA, the CDR3 is TGTGCCAGCAGCAAAGGGGCTTGGGACAAGGGACCGTTTGGCAAAAACATTCAGTACTTC.

This rearrangement joins TRBV11-3 to TRBJ2-5; weak D call: TRBD1 (6 bases). V dropped 3 bases and J dropped 4 bases, with 12 bases sitting between them. From germline, CDR1 is SGHNT and CDR2 YENEEA. The CDR3 covers 14 residues. For the CDR3, the DNA is TGTGCCAGCAGCTTGAGGGGGACATCAGAGACCCAGTACTTC. As protein: CASSLRGTSETQYF.

The V and J genes are TRBV12-3 or TRBV12-4 and TRBJ2-5; tentatively, D is TRBD1 (6 bases). The ends were cut back, 5 bases at V and 6 bases at J, with 13 bases in the middle. CDR3 length equals 13 residues. CDR3 DNA sequence: TGTGCCAGCAGTCCTCAGGGGCTTAAGACCCAGTACTTC. The encoded protein is CASSPQGLKTQYF.

CDR3 amino acids: CASSFMLTGELFF. The CDR3 DNA follows: TGTGCCAGCAGCTTTATGTTGACCGGGGAGCTGTTTTTT. The gene calls are TRBV11-1 and TRBJ2-2, with D unclear. This CDR3 region has 13 residues. Germline CDR1 is SGHAT and CDR2 is FQDESV (reference sequence). The V end was cut by 3 bases, the J end by 5 bases, with 7 bases between.

V is TRBV19 and J is TRBJ1-1, with 8 bases identical to TRBD1. The length of the CDR3 is 15 residues. Losses at the gene ends were 5 bases for V and 5 bases for J; bases not matched to a gene: 10. In germline, CDR1 is LNHDA, CDR2 SQIVND (reference sequence). CDR3 nucleotides: TGTGCCAGTAGTCCCAGGACAGGGTGGAATACTGAAGCTTTCTTT. It yields the protein CASSPRTGWNTEAFF.

To note about this clone: Its ends do not fully match the called genes, so a read error is possible. The V call is TRBV6-2 or TRBV6-3, the J call TRBJ2-5; D possibly corresponds to TRBD2 (7 bases). Per germline, CDR1 MNHEY and CDR2 SVGEGT. The CDR3 covers 11 residues. The CDR3 coding sequence is TGTGCCAGCAGCCAGGGGAGGGACCCCCACTTC. This sequence encodes CASSQGRDPHF.

CDR3 residues: CASRDSGTEAFF. The CDR3 bases are TGTGCCAGTAGGGACAGTGGGACTGAAGCTTTCTTT. The rearrangement links TRBV19 to TRBJ1-1, with D maybe TRBD1 (6 bases). Trimming stripped 6 bases from V and 5 bases from J, with 10 bases between. This CDR3 spans 12 amino acids. Germline V gene sequence: CDR1 LNHDA, CDR2 SQIVND (reference sequence).

The rearrangement uses TRBV3-1 (or the pseudogene TRBV3-2) and TRBJ2-1, with 8 nucleotides matching TRBD2. There are 16 residues in the CDR3. Germline V gene sequence: CDR1 LGHDT, CDR2 YNNKEL (reference sequence). The V gene end was trimmed by 0 bases and the J gene end by 4 bases; junction bases not matched to a gene: 5. The chain's CDR3 is CASSQDRLALYNEQFF. The DNA for the CDR3 is TGTGCCAGCAGCCAAGATCGACTAGCGTTATACAATGAGCAGTTCTTC.

The chain joins TRBV6-7 to TRBJ1-5; 8 bases line up with TRBD1. TRBV6-7 is filed as an ORF, its function uncertain. This CDR3 has 16 amino acids. V lost 0 bases to trimming and J lost 2 bases; unmatched junction nucleotides: 3. The CDR3 reads CASSYSNRGGNQPQHF. The CDR3 DNA reads TGTGCCAGCAGTTACTCGAACAGGGGGGGCAATCAGCCCCAGCATTTT.

V and J are TRBV5-4 and TRBJ2-6; unclear D gene. V shed 4 bases and J shed 4 bases, with 9 bases lying between them. Germline V gene data show CDR1 as SGHNT and CDR2 as YYREEE (reference sequence). The CDR3 extends over 14 amino acids. CDR3 sequence reads: CASSQEAGANVLTF. The CDR3 DNA reads TGTGCCAGCAGCCAGGAAGCCGGGGCCAACGTCCTGACTTTC. Together with reference TRBV5-4 and TRBJ2-6, the CDR3 gives the full variable domain: ETGVTQSPTHLIKTRGQQVTLRCSSQSGHNTVSWYQQALGQGPQFIFQYYREEENGRGNFPPRFSGLQFPNYSSELNVNALELDDSALYLCASSQEAGANVLTFGAGSRLTVL.

The chain employs TRBV7-3 and TRBJ1-6; D might be TRBD1 (6 bases). Germline CDR1 reads SGHTA; CDR2 reads FQGTGA. The CDR3 spans 13 residues. V was clipped by 9 bases and J by 10 bases, with 16 bases between them. CDR3 DNA: TGTGCCAGTGCCGCAGGGGTGATGTCACCCCTCCACTTT. As protein: CASAAGVMSPLHF.